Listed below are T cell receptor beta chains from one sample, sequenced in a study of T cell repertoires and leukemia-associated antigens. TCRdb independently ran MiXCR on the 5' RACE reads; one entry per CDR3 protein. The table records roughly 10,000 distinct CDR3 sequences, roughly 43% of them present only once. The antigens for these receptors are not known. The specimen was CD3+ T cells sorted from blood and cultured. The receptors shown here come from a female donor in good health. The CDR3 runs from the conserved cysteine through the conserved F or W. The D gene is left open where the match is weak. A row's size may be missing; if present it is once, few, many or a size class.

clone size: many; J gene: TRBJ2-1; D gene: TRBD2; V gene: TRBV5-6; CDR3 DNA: TGTGCCAGCACCCGCCCTAGCGGGATTGGGAATGAGCAGTTCTTC; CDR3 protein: CASTRPSGIGNEQFF
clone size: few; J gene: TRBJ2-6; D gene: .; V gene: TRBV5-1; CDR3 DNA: TGCGCCAGCAGCTTAGGACAGATCTCTGGGGCCAACGTCCTGACTTTC; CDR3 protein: CASSLGQISGANVLTF
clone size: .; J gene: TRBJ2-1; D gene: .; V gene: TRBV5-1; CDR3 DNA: TGCGCCAGCAGCTTGGAACCCCAGCAGCTCTTC; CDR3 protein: CASSLEPQQLF
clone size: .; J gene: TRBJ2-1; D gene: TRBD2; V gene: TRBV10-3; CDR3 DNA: TGTGCCATCAGTGACGGCACTAGCGGGCGTAGCAATAAGCAGTCCTTC; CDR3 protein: CAISDGTSGRSNKQSF
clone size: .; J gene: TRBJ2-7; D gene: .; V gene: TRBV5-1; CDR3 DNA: TGCGCCAGCAGCTTGGCGGCCGCGAGGACCTACGAGCAGTACTTC; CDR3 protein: CASSLAAARTYEQYF
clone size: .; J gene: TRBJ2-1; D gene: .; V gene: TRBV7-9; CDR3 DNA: TGTGCCAGCAGCTGGCTAGGCAATGAGCAGTTCTTC; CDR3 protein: CASSWLGNEQFF
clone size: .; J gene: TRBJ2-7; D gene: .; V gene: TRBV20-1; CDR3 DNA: TGCAGTGTAGTAGGTAGCGGACACCACGAGCAGTACTTC; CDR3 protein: CSVVGSGHHEQYF
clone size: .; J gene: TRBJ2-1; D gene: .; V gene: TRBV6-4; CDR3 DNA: TGTGCCAGCAGTGACCTAGGGTCACACAATGAGCAGTTCTTC; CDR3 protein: CASSDLGSHNEQFF
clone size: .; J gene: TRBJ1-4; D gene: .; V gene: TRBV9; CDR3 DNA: TGTGCCAGCGGCGCCGAGGGAGGGCGTGGAGGCGAAAAACTGTTTTTT; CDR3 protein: CASGAEGGRGGEKLFF
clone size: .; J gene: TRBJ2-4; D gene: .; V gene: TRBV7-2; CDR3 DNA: TGTGCCAGCAGCCTTCAGGGGGCCAAAAACATTCAGTACTTC; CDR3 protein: CASSLQGAKNIQYF
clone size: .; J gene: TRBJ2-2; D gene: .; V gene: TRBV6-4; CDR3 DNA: TGTGCCAGCAGTGAAAGGATCTCCGGGGAGCTGTTTTTT; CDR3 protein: CASSERISGELFF
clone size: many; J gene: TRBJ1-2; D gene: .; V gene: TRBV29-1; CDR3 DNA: TGCAGCGCCAAATCAGGGATTGGATATGGCTACACCTTC; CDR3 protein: CSAKSGIGYGYTF
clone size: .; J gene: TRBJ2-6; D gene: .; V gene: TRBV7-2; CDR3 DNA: TGTGCCAGCATCACACGAGGGCAGGGGGGCTCTGGGGCCAACGTCCAGACTTTC; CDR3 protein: CASITRGQGGSGANVQTF
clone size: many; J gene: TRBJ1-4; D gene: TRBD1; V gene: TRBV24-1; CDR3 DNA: TGTGCCACCAGTGATCCACGGAGCGGACAGGGCGCGCGGGGTGAAAAACTGTTTTTT; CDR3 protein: CATSDPRSGQGARGEKLFF
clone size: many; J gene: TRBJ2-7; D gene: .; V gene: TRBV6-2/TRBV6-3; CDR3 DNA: TGTGCCAGCACCTCTATTTCGTTTGTTCCCCGGACGGTGAGATTGGACTCCTACGAGCAGTACTTC; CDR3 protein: CASTSISFVPRTVRLDSYEQYF
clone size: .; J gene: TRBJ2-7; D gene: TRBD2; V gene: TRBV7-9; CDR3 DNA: TGTGCCAGCAGCTCTAGCGGGATTACCTACGAGCAGTACTTC; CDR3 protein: CASSSSGITYEQYF
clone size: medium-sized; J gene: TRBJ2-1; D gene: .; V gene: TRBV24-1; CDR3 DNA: TGTGCCACCAGTGCGTCCAATGAGCAGTTCTTC; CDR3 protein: CATSASNEQFF
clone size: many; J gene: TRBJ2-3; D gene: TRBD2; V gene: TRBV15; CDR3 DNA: TGTGCCACCAGCAGAGAGGGACTAGCATCCGATACGCAGTATTTT; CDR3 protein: CATSREGLASDTQYF
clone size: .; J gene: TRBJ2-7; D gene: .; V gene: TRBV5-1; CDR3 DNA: TGCGCCAGCAGCCCGACTTCATTCTACGAGCAGTACTTC; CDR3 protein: CASSPTSFYEQYF
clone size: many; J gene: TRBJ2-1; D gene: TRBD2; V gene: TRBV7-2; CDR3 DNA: TGTGCCAGCAGCTTAATTCCTAGCGGGAGGTTCGATGAGCAGTTCTTC; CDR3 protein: CASSLIPSGRFDEQFF
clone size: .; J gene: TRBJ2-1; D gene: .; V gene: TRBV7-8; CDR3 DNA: TGTGCCAGCAGCCCCGGCCGGGGGCTCTACAATGAGCAGTTCTTC; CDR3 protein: CASSPGRGLYNEQFF
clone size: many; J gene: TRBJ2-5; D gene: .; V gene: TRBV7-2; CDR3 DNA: TGTGCCAGCAGCTCCCCCTTGAAAGAGACCCAGTACTTC; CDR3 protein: CASSSPLKETQYF
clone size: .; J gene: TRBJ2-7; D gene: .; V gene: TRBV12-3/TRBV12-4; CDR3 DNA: TGTACCAGCAATTTAGGTCAATCCTACGAGCAGTACTTC; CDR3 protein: CTSNLGQSYEQYF
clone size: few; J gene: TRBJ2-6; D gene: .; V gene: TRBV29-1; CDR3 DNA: TGCAGCGTGCGGACGGGCTCTGGGGCCAACGTCCTGACTTTC; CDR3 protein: CSVRTGSGANVLTF